This T cell receptor beta chain is drawn from a study of T-cell memory formation after mild COVID-19. This clonotype was seen a handful of times. The V end lost 5 bases, the J end lost 3 bases, and 22 bases lay between the germline ends. The CDR3 length is 17 residues. From the 5' RACE reads, TCRdb called clonotypes with MiXCR, one entry per CDR3 protein. This sample has 450,000 to 650,000 distinct CDR3 sequences, with less than 25% found just once. The chain carries TRBV12-3 or TRBV12-4 and TRBJ1-1; perhaps TRBD1 as D (6 bases). Material for sequencing was PBMCs or a T cell subset sorted from them (not recorded which). This receptor was obtained from an adult woman who had mild COVID-19 (a few samples of this study predate the infection). Cell type and time point are not known. Here the CDR3 reads CASSNPWRGIKDTEAFF. In DNA, the CDR3 is TGTGCCAGCAGTAATCCGTGGAGGGGGATTAAGGACACTGAAGCTTTCTTT.